The 25 T cell receptor beta chains in this list originate from one sample, sequenced in a study of blood T cells in healthy people across ages (dated by TCRdb to the mid-2010s). Receptor libraries were prepared by 5' RACE. Instrument used: Illumina HiSeq 2500. A second PCR of roughly 7 to 12 cycles was performed with a sample-barcoded 5' primer and a J-beta primer mix. Using fastp at Q25 and MiXCR, TCRdb reprocessed the public reads and kept productive beta chains. A single entry per CDR3 protein holds the most common genes and DNA from its merged rows. Present in this sample are 2 million or so distinct CDR3 sequences, about 50% of which were seen just once. The ten largest make up 2% to 2.5% of the sample. Sequences were obtained from blood. The receptors were sampled from a woman aged 35 to 49 in good health.

To note about this clonotype: The junction differs from germline at one of its ends, possibly a read error. The J gene is TRBJ2-4, the V gene TRBV6-6; TRBD1 aligns across 7 bases. Germline-derived CDR1 and CDR2 are MNHNY and SVGAGI (reference sequence). This CDR3 comprises 17 residues. The CDR3 DNA reads TGTGCCAGCAGTTACTCCGGGACAGAATTAGCCAAAAGCATTCAGTACTTC. Its protein is CASSYSGTELAKSIQYF.

A few counts support this clonotype. The chain links TRBV29-1 to TRBJ2-1, with 8 bases that match TRBD1. CDR3 length: 12 residues. The J segment lost 6 bases and the V segment lost 3 bases, leaving 1 base of the junction unmatched. Germline V gene data show CDR1 as SQVTM and CDR2 as ANQGSEA. CDR3: CSVEDRVNEQFF. The DNA for the CDR3 is TGCAGCGTTGAGGACAGGGTCAATGAGCAGTTCTTC.

This clonotype was counted a single time. The chain uses TRBV15 and TRBJ1-2; TRBD1 matches at 8 bases. The CDR3 has 15 residues. Germline assignment: CDR1 LNHNV and CDR2 YYDKDF (reference sequence). The V gene end was trimmed by 8 bases and the J gene end by 7 bases; junction bases not matched to a gene: 15. CDR3 amino acids: CATGAHQTGAGGYTF. The CDR3 DNA reads as TGTGCCACCGGCGCTCACCAGACAGGGGCGGGTGGCTACACCTTC.

The V and J genes are TRBV5-1 and TRBJ2-5; D might be TRBD1 (5 bases). There are 15 residues in the CDR3. V gave up 1 base and J gave up 5 bases, with 15 bases separating them. Germline-derived CDR1 and CDR2 are SGHRS and YFSETQ. CDR3 coding DNA: TGCGCCAGCAGCTTGAGCTCCAGGGATAGGGAGACCCAGTACTTC. Protein: CASSLSSRDRETQYF.

This rearrangement joins TRBV7-9 to TRBJ2-1; 9 nucleotides line up with TRBD1. Per the germline V gene, CDR1 is SEHNR and CDR2 is FQNEAQ (reference sequence). The CDR3 totals 16 residues. Losses at the gene ends were 5 bases for V and 0 bases for J; bases not matched to a gene: 5. As DNA, the CDR3 is TGTGCCAGCAGCCCGCGGGACAGGGCCTCCTACAATGAGCAGTTCTTC. It is translated as CASSPRDRASYNEQFF.

The chain is built from TRBV11-2 and TRBJ2-7; 12 positions agree with TRBD2. The last part of the DNA fits TRBJ2-5 better; the J call may be wrong. The CDR3 length is 17 residues. In germline, CDR1 is SGHAT, CDR2 FQNNGV. In nucleotides, the CDR3 is TGTGCCAGCACCATTGGACTAGCGGGGCAACAGGGGGAGACCCAGTACTTC. Protein product: CASTIGLAGQQGETQYF.

Concerning this clonotype itself: Given the absence of the conserved phenylalanine or tryptophan at the CDR3 end, a read error is likely. It is unclear where the CDR3 begins or ends on the DNA, so no DNA is shown, and the CDR3 is as TCRdb lists it. The J gene is TRBJ1-2, the V gene TRBV24-1; TRBD1 is the table's D call and was not checked against the DNA. The CDR3 totals 13 residues, both ends included. In germline, CDR1 is KGHDR, CDR2 SFDVKD. CDR3 residues: CATSDRGRYGHTV.

This clonotype appeared a few times. The chain recombines TRBV20-1 with TRBJ2-1; no firm D call. This CDR3 has 16 amino acids. Germline CDR1 is DFQATT and CDR2 is SNEGSKA (reference sequence). V was pared by 5 bases and J by 0 bases, with 17 bases between. DNA for the CDR3: TGCAGTGCTCCCATGCCGGGCTCAACCTCCTACAATGAGCAGTTCTTC. This translates into CSAPMPGSTSYNEQFF.

The V and J genes are TRBV6-5 and TRBJ1-4; possible D gene TRBD1, 5 bases. In germline, CDR1 is MNHEY, CDR2 SVGAGI. The CDR3 extends over 15 amino acids. V was pared by 4 bases and J by 4 bases, with 13 bases between. The CDR3 nucleotides are TGTGCCAGCAGTTTCGGGACGGACTTTAATGAAAAACTGTTTTTT. Residues: CASSFGTDFNEKLFF.

This clonotype was counted once. This chain links TRBV28 with TRBJ2-1; D gene unclear. Trimming left V 6 bases short and J 6 bases short, with 12 bases between. CDR3 length: 13 residues. Germline values: CDR1 MDHEN, CDR2 SYDVKM. CDR3 amino acids: CASRESGVNEQFF. For the CDR3, the DNA is TGTGCCAGCAGAGAGTCTGGAGTCAATGAGCAGTTCTTC.

The chain recombines TRBV27 with TRBJ1-5; D might be TRBD1 (5 bases). This CDR3 region has 12 residues. The ends were cut back, 3 bases at V and 9 bases at J, with 9 bases in the middle. CDR1 is MNHEY and CDR2 is SMNVEV in the germline V gene (reference sequence). The CDR3, as DNA: TGTGCCAGCAGTTTCCAGGGACGGCCCCAGCATTTT. It yields the protein CASSFQGRPQHF.

The chain joins TRBV3-1 to TRBJ2-1; TRBD2 is a possible D gene (5 bases). V gave up 2 bases and J gave up 7 bases, with 12 bases separating them. CDR1 is LGHDT, CDR2 YNNKEL, per germline (reference sequence). The CDR3 runs to 14 residues. The CDR3 bases are TGTGCCAGCAGCCAAAGTTCGAGGAGGAATGAGCAGTTCTTC. This translates into CASSQSSRRNEQFF.

The V gene is TRBV4-3, the J gene TRBJ1-1, with D possibly matching TRBD1 (5 bases). V lost 0 bases to trimming and J lost 4 bases, with 15 bases between them. CDR1 and CDR2 from the germline V gene are LGHNA and YSLEER. The CDR3 covers 16 residues. The CDR3 reads CASSQEARARGTEAFF. The CDR3 DNA reads as TGCGCCAGCAGCCAAGAGGCCAGGGCGAGGGGCACTGAAGCTTTCTTT.

The rearrangement joins TRBV10-3 to TRBJ2-3; 12 nucleotides line up with TRBD2. This CDR3 region has 17 residues. Germline V gene data show CDR1 as ENHRY and CDR2 as SYGVKD. Trimming removed 8 bases from V and 4 bases from J; junction bases left unmatched: 13. The CDR3: CAIGRTTSGGLSDTQYF. The DNA of the CDR3 is TGTGCCATCGGCCGTACCACTAGCGGGGGGTTATCAGATACGCAGTATTTT.

The rearrangement joins TRBV29-1 to TRBJ2-3, with a possible D match to TRBD2 (5 bases). V lost 5 bases and J 2 bases, leaving 8 bases between the germline ends. CDR3 length: 12 amino acids. Germline V gene sequence: CDR1 SQVTM, CDR2 ANQGSEA. CDR3 nucleotides: TGCAGCGTTATCGGGGTCACAGATACGCAGTATTTT. It specifies CSVIGVTDTQYF.

The rearrangement links TRBV3-1 to TRBJ2-4; 15 bases map to TRBD2. Looked up from germline, CDR1 is LGHDT and CDR2 is YNNKEL (reference sequence). The CDR3 is made up of 19 amino acids. V was clipped by 1 base and J by 1 base; unmatched bases: 5. The CDR3 sequence is CASSQGTSGGAVAKNIQYF. The CDR3 nucleotides read TGTGCCAGCAGCCAAGGGACTAGCGGGGGGGCCGTGGCCAAAAACATTCAGTACTTC.

The rearrangement uses TRBV20-1 and TRBJ1-5; TRBD1 matches at 9 bases. After removal of 2 bases from V and 5 bases from J, the junction contained 10 bases not matched to a gene. This CDR3 contains 16 residues. Germline CDR1 DFQATT, CDR2 SNEGSKA (reference sequence). This chain's CDR3 is CSARPTRDRGDQPQHF. The DNA of the CDR3 is TGCAGTGCTAGACCAACTAGAGACAGGGGGGATCAGCCCCAGCATTTT.

The CDR3 protein is CASSGTGSNYGYTF. The CDR3 DNA reads TGTGCCAGCAGCGGGACAGGGTCTAACTATGGCTACACCTTC. The rearrangement joins TRBV7-9 to TRBJ1-2; 9 bases fit TRBD1. V gave up 5 bases and J gave up 0 bases; unmatched junction bases: 1. This CDR3 has 14 residues. CDR1 SEHNR and CDR2 FQNEAQ come from the germline V gene (reference sequence).

This chain uses TRBV9 with TRBJ2-7, with no clear D. The tail of the sequence fits TRBJ2-5 better, so the J call may be wrong. The CDR3 spans 14 residues. Germline CDR1 and CDR2: SGDLS and YYNGEE. The CDR3 here is CASSVAPAQETQYF. CDR3 DNA: TGTGCCAGCAGCGTAGCCCCAGCCCAAGAGACCCAGTACTTC.

This clonotype has only a few counts. This chain links TRBV7-9 with TRBJ2-4; TRBD1 or TRBD2 may be the D gene (5 bases each). V was clipped by 0 bases and J by 7 bases, with 16 bases between them. Germline CDR1 reads SEHNR; CDR2 reads FQNEAQ (reference sequence). The CDR3 consists of 16 residues. The CDR3, as DNA: TGTGCCAGCAGCTTAGCGTTAGGAGGCAGGGAGAACATTCAGTACTTC. Encoded protein: CASSLALGGRENIQYF.

The V call is TRBV20-1, the J call TRBJ1-2; D is uncertain. The CDR3 sequence is 10 residues long. CDR1 is DFQATT and CDR2 is SNEGSKA in the germline V gene (reference sequence). In DNA, the CDR3 is TGCAGGGCAGAGAACTATGGCTACACCTTC. Translation gives CRAENYGYTF.

V gene TRBV6-2 or TRBV6-3 combines with J gene TRBJ1-2; no clear D gene. The CDR3 contains 15 residues. V lost 2 bases and J 5 bases, leaving 15 bases between the germline ends. CDR1 and CDR2 from the germline V gene are MNHEY and SVGEGT. Written as DNA, the CDR3 is TGTGCCAGCAGTTACGAGTCTGTGGTGGCATATGGCTACACCTTC. Translating it yields CASSYESVVAYGYTF.

In this sample, this clonotype turned up a few times. This chain uses TRBV18 with TRBJ2-3; weak D call: TRBD2 (6 bases). CDR1 and CDR2 (germline): KGHSH, LQKENI. CDR3 size: 16 residues. The V and J ends lost 2 bases and 2 bases respectively, with 14 bases between them. DNA of the CDR3: TGTGCCAGCTCACCATCTAGTGGGGGGATCACAGATACGCAGTATTTT. Protein: CASSPSSGGITDTQYF.

This clonotype occurred a few times. This chain connects TRBV5-1 to TRBJ2-4; D unresolved. V lost 1 base, J lost 15 bases, and 17 bases lay in between. The V gene's germline CDR1 is SGHRS and CDR2 YFSETQ. The CDR3 is made up of 13 amino acids. The CDR3 sequence is CASSLIAGPPGYF. The CDR3 DNA is TGCGCCAGCAGCTTGATCGCCGGGCCGCCTGGGTACTTC.

This clonotype occurred a few times. This rearrangement joins TRBV7-2 to TRBJ2-1, with 9 bases matching TRBD1. V shed 6 bases and J 3 bases; nucleotides not matched to a gene: 3. Germline V lookup: CDR1 SGHTA, CDR2 FQGNSA. The CDR3 totals 14 residues. CDR3 amino acids: CASRTGGIYNEQFF. CDR3 nucleotides: TGTGCCAGCAGGACAGGGGGTATCTACAATGAGCAGTTCTTC.